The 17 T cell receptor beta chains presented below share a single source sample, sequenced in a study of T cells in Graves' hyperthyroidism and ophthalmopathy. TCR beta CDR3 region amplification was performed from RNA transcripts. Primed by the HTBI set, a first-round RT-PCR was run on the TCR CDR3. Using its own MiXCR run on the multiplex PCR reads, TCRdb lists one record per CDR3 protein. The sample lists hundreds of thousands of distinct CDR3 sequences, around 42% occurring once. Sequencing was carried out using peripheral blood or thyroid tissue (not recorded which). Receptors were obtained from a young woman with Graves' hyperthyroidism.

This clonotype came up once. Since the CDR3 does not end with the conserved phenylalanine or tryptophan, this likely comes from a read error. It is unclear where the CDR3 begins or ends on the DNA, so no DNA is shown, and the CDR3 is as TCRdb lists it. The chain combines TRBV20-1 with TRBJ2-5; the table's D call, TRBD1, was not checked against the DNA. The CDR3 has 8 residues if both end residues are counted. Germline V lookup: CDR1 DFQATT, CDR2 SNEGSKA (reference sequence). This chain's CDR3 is CSAKDRGQ.

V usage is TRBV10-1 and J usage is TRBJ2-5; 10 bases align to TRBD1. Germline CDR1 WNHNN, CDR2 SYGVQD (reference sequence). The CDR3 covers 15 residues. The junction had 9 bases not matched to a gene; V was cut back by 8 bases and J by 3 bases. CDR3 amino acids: CASAQTGTGEETQYF. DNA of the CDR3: TGCGCCAGCGCACAAACAGGGACAGGGGAAGAGACCCAGTACTTC.

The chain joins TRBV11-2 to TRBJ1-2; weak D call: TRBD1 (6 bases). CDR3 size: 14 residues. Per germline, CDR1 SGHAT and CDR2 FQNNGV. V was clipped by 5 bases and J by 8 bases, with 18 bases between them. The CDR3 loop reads CASSVEVGGYGYTF. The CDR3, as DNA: TGTGCCAGCAGCGTTGAAGTGGGGGGCTACGGCTACACCTTC.

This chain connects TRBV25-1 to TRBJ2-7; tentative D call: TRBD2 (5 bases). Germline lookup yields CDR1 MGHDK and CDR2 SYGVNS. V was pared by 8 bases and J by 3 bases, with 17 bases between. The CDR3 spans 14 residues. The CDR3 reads CASGRGTAGYEQYF. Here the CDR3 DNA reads TGTGCCAGCGGTAGAGGCACGGCGGGCTACGAGCAGTACTTC.

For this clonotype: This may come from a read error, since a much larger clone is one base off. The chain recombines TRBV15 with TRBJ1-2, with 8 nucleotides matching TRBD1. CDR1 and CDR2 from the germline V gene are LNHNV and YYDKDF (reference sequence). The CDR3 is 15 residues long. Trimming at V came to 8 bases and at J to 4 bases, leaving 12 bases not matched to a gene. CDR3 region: CATVPNRGILYGYTF. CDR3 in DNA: TGTGCCACCGTCCCCAACAGGGGGATCCTCTATGGCTACACCTTC.

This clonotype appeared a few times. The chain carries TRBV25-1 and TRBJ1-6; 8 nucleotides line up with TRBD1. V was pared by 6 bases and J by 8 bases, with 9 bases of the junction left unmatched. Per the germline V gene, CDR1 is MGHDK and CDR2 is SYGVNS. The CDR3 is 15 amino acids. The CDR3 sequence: CASSQDTGGDSPLHF. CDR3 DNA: TGTGCCAGCAGCCAAGATACAGGGGGGGATTCACCCCTCCACTTT.

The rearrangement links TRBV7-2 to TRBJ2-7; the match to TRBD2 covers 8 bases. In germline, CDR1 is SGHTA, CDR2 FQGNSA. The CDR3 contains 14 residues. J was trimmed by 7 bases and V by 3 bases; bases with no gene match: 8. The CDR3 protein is CASSFSGTVDEQYF. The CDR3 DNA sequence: TGTGCCAGCAGCTTTAGCGGGACCGTGGATGAGCAGTACTTC.

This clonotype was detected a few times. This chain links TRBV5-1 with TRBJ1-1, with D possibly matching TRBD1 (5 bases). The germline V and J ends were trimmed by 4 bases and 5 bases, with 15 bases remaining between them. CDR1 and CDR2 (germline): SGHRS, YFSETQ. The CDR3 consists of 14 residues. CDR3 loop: CASSPGLTGTEAFF. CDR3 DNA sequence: TGCGCCAGCAGCCCGGGACTTACGGGGACTGAAGCTTTCTTT.

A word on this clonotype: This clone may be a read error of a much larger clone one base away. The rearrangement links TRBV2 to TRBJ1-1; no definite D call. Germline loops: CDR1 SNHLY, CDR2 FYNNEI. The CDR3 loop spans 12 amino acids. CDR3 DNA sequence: TGTGCCATCCTCCGTCAGAACACTGAAGCTTCCTTT. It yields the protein CAILRQNTEASF.

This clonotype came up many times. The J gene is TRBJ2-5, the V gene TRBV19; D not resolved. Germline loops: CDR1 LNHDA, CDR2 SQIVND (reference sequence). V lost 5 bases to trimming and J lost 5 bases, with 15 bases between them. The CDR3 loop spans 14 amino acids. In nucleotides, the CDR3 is TGTGCCAGTAGTCGGGCGGATCCTCTCGAGACCCAGTACTTC. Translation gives CASSRADPLETQYF. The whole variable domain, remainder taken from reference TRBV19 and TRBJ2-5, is DGGITQSPKYLFRKEGQNVTLSCEQNLNHDAMYWYRQDPGQGLRLIYYSQIVNDFQKGDIAEGYSVSREKKESFPLTVTSAQKNPTAFYLCASSRADPLETQYFGPGTRLLVL.

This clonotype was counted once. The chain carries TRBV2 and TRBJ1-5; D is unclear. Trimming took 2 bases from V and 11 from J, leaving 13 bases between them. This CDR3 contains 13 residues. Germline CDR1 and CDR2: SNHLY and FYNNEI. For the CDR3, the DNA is TGTGCCAGCAGTGAATTTGGCGGGCAGGCCCAGCATTTT. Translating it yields CASSEFGGQAQHF.

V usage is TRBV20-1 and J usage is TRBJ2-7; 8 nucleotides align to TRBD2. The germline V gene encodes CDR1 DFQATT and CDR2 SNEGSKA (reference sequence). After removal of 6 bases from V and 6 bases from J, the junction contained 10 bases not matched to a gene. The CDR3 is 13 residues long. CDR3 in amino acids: CSATGPGRAEQYF. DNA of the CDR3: TGCAGTGCCACGGGACCCGGGAGGGCCGAGCAGTACTTC.

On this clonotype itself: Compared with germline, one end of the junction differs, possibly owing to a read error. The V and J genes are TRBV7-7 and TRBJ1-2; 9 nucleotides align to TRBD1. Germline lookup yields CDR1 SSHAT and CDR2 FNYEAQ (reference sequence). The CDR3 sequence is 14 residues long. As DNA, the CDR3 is TGTGCTAGCAGCCCGGGACAGGGAGAGGCTGGCTACACCTTC. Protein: CASSPGQGEAGYTF.

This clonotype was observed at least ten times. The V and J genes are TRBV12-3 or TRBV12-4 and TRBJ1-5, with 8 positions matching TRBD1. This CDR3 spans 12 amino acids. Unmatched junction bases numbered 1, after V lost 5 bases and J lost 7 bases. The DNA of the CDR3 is TGTGCCAGCAGTGGGACAGGCCAGCCCCAGCATTTT. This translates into CASSGTGQPQHF.

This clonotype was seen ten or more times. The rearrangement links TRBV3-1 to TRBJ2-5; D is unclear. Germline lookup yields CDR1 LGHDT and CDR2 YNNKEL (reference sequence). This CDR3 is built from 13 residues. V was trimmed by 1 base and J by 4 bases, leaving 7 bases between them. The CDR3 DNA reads TGTGCCAGCAGCCAAGGGATGACAGAGACCCAGTACTTC. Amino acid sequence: CASSQGMTETQYF.

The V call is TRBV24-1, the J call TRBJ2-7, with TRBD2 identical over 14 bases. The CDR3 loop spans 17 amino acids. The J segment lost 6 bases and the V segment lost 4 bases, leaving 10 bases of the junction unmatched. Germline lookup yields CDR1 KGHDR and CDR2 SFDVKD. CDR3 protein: CATSEHQGTSGRGEQYF. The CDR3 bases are TGTGCCACCAGTGAACACCAGGGGACTAGCGGGAGAGGCGAGCAGTACTTC.

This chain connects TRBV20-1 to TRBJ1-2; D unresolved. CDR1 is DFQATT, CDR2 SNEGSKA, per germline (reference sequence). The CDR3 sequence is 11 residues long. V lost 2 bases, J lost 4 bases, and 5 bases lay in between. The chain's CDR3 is CSARLGYGYTF. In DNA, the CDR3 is TGCAGTGCTAGATTGGGCTATGGCTACACCTTC.